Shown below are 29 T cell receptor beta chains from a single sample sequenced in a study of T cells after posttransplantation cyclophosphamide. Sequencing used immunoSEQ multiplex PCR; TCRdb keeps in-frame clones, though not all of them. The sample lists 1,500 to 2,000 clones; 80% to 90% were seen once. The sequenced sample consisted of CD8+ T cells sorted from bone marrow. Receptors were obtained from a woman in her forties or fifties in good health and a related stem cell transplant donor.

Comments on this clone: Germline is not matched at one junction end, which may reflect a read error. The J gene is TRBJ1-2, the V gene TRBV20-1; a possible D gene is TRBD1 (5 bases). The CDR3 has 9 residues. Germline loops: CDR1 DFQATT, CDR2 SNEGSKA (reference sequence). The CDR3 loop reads CSASDGQIF. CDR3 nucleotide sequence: TGCAGTGCTAGCGACGGACAAATCTTC.

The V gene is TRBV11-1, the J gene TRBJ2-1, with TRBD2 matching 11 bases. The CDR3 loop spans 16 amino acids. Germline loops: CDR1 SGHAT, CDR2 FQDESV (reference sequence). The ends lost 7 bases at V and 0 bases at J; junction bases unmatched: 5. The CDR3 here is CASNRLAGSSYNEQFF. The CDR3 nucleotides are TGTGCCAGCAATCGACTAGCGGGGAGCTCCTACAATGAGCAGTTCTTC. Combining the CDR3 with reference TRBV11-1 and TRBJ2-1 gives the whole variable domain EAEVAQSPRYKITEKSQAVAFWCDPISGHATLYWYRQILGQGPELLVQFQDESVVDDSQLPKDRFSAERLKGVDSTLKIQPAELGDSAMYLCASNRLAGSSYNEQFFGPGTRLTVL.

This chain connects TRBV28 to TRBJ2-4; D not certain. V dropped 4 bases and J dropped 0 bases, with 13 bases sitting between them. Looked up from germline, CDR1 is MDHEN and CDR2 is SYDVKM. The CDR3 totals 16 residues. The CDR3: CASSSRLDEAKNIQYF. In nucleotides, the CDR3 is TGTGCCAGCAGTTCCCGACTCGATGAAGCCAAAAACATTCAGTACTTC.

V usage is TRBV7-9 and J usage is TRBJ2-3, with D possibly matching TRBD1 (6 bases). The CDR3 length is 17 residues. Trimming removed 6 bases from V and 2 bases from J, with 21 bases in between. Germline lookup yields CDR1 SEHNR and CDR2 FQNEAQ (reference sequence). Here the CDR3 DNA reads TGTGCCAGCAGACCAGGGGACACCACCCTTTCCACAGATACGCAGTATTTT. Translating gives CASRPGDTTLSTDTQYF.

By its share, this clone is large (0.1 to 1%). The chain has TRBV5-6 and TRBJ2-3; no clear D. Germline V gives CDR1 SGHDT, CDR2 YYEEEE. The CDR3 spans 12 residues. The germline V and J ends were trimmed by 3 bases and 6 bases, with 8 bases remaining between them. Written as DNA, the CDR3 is TGTGCCAGCAGCTCCCTTTCCGATACGCAGTATTTT. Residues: CASSSLSDTQYF. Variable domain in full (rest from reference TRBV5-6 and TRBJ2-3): DAGVTQSPTHLIKTRGQQVTLRCSPKSGHDTVSWYQQALGQGPQFIFQYYEEEERQRGNFPDRFSGHQFPNYSSELNVNALLLGDSALYLCASSSLSDTQYFGPGTRLTVL.

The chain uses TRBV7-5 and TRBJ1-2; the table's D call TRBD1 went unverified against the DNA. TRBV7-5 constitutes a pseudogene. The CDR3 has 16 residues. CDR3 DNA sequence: TGTGTCAGAAGCTTACTGACCCCAGGGCCGTTCTATGGCTACACCTTC. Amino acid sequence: CVRSLLTPGPFYGYTF.

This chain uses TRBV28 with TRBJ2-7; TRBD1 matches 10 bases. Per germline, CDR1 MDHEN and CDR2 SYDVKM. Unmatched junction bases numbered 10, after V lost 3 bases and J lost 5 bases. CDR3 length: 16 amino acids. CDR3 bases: TGTGCCAGCAGTTTCTTGGGGGGGACAGGGGTGAACGAGCAGTACTTC. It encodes CASSFLGGTGVNEQYF.

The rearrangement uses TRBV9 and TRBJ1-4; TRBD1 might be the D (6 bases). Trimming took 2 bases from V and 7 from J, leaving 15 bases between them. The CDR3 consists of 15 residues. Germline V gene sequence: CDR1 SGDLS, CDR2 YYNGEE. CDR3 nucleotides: TGTGCCAGCAGCGTCCTAACAGGGCCGGGTGAAAAACTGTTTTTT. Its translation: CASSVLTGPGEKLFF. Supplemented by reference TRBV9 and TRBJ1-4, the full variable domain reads DSGVTQTPKHLITATGQRVTLRCSPRSGDLSVYWYQQSLDQGLQFLIQYYNGEERAKGNILERFSAQQFPDLHSELNLSSLELGDSALYFCASSVLTGPGEKLFFGSGTQLSVL.

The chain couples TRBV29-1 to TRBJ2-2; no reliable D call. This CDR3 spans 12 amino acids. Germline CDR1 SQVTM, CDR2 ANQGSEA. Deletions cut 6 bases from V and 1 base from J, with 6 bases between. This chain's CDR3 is CSVWLNTGELFF. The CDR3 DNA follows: TGCAGCGTGTGGCTGAACACCGGGGAGCTGTTTTTT.

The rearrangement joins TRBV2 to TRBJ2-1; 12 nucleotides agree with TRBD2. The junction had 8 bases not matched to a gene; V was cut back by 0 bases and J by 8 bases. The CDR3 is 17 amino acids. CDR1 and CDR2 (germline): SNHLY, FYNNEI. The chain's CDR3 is CASSEATTSGGIYEQFF. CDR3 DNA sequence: TGTGCCAGCAGTGAAGCGACAACTAGCGGGGGGATCTATGAGCAGTTCTTC.

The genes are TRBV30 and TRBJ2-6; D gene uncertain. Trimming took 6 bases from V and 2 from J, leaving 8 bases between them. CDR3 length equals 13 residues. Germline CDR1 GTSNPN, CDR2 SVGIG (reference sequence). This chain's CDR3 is CACHRAGANVLTF. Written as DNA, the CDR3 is TGTGCCTGTCACCGGGCTGGGGCCAACGTCCTGACTTTC.

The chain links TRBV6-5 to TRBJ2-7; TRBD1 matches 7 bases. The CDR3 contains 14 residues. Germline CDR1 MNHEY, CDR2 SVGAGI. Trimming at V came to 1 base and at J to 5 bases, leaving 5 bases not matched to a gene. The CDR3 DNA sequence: TGTGCCAGCAGTTACTACAGGGGTAAGGACGAGCAGTACTTC. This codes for CASSYYRGKDEQYF.

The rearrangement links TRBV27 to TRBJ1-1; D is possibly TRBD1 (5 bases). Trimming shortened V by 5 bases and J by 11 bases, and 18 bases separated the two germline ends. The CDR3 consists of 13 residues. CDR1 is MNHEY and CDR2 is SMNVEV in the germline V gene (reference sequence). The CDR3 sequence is CASSPVWPQGAFF. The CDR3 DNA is TGTGCCAGCAGTCCTGTATGGCCCCAGGGCGCTTTCTTT.

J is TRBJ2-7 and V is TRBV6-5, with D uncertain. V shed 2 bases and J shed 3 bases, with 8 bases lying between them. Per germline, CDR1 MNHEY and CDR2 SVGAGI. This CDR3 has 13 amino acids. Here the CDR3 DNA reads TGTGCCAGCAGTTACGGTGTCGGCTACGAGCAGTACTTC. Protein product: CASSYGVGYEQYF.

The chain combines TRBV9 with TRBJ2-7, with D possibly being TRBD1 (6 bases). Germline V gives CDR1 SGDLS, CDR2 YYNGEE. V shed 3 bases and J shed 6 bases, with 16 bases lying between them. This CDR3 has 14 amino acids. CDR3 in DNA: TGTGCCAGCAGCGGGGCCCCGGACAGCCCCGAGCAGTACTTC. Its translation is CASSGAPDSPEQYF. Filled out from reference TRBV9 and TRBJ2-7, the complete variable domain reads DSGVTQTPKHLITATGQRVTLRCSPRSGDLSVYWYQQSLDQGLQFLIQYYNGEERAKGNILERFSAQQFPDLHSELNLSSLELGDSALYFCASSGAPDSPEQYFGPGTRLTVT.

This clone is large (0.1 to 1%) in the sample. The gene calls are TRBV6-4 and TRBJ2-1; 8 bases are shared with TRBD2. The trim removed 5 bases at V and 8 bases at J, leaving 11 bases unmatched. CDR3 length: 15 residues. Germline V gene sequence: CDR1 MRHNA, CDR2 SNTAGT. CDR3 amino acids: CASSRTAGESDEQFF. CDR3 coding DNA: TGTGCCAGCAGTAGGACAGCGGGAGAGTCGGATGAGCAGTTCTTC.

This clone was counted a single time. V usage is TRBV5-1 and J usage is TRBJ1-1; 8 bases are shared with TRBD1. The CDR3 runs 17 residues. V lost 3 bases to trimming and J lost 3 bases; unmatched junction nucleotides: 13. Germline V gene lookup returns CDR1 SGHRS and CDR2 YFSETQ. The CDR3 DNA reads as TGCGCCAGCAGCTCGAAATTCACAGGGGGGTCCTACACTGAAGCTTTCTTT. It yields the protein CASSSKFTGGSYTEAFF.

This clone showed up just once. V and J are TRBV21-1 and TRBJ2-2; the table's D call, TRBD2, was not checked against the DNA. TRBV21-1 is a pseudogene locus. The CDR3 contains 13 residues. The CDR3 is CASSTGDTGELFF. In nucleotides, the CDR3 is TGTGCCAGCAGCACGGGGGACACCGGGGAGCTGTTTTTT.

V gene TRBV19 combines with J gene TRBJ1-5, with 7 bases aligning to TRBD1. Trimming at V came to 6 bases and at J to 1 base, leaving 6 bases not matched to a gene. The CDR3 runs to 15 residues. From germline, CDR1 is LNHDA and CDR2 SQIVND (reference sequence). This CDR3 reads CASREDRLSNQPQHF. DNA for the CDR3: TGTGCCAGTAGGGAGGACAGGCTCAGCAATCAGCCCCAGCATTTT.

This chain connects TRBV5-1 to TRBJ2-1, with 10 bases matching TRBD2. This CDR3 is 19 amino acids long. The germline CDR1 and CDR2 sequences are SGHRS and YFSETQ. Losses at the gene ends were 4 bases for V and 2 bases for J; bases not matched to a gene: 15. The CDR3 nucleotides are TGCGCCAGCAGCCCGGGTAGGATAGCGGGGGGAAATCCCTACAATGAGCAGTTCTTC. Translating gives CASSPGRIAGGNPYNEQFF.

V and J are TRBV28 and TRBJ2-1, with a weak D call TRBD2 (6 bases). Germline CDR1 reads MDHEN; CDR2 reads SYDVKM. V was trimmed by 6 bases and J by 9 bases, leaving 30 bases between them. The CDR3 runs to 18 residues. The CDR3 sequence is CASSQAPAGRVGKGEQFF. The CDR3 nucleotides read TGTGCCAGCAGCCAGGCCCCGGCGGGAAGGGTGGGGAAGGGTGAGCAGTTCTTC.

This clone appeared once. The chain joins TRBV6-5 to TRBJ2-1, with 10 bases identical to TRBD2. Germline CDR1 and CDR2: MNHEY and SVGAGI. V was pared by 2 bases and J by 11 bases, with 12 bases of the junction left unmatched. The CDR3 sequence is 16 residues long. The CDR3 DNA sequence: TGTGCCAGCAGTTACGGGCTAGCGGGGGACCTCTCCAAGCAGTTCTTC. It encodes CASSYGLAGDLSKQFF.

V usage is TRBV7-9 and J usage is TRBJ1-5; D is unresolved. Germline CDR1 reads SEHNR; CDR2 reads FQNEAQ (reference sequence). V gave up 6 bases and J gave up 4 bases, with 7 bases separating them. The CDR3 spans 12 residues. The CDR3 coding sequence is TGTGCCAGCAGTTACAGTAATCAGCCCCAGCATTTT. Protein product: CASSYSNQPQHF.

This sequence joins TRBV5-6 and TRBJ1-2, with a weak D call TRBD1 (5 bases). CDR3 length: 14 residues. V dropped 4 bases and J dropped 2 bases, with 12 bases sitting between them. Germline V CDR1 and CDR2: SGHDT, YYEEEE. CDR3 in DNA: TGTGCCAGCAGCGCGCAGGGTTCCAACTATGGCTACACCTTC. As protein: CASSAQGSNYGYTF.

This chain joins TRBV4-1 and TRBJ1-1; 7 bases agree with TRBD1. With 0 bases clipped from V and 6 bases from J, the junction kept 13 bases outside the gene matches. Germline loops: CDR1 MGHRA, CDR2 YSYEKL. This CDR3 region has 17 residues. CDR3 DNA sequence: TGCGCCAGCAGCCAAGATAATCCTATATCGGACAGGCCTGAAGCTTTCTTT. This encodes CASSQDNPISDRPEAFF.

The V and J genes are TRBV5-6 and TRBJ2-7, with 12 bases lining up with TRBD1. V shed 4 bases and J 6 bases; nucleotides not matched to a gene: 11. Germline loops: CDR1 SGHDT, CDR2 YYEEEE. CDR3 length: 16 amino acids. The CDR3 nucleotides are TGTGCCAGCAGCAGTATAACCGGGACAGGGGGCGCCGAGCAGTACTTC. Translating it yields CASSSITGTGGAEQYF.

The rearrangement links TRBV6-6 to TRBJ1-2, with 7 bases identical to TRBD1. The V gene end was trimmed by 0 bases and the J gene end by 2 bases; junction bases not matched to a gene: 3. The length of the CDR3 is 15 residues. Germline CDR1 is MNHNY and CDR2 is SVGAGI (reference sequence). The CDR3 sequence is CASSYSMGQNYGYTF. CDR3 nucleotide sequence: TGTGCCAGCAGTTACTCGATGGGACAGAACTATGGCTACACCTTC.

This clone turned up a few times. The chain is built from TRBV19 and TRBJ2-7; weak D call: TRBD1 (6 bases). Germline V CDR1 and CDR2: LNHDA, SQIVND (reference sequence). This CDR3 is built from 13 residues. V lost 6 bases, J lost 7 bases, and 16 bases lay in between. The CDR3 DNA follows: TGTGCCAGTAGCTATCTCCCAGGGGAAGAGCAGTACTTC. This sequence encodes CASSYLPGEEQYF.

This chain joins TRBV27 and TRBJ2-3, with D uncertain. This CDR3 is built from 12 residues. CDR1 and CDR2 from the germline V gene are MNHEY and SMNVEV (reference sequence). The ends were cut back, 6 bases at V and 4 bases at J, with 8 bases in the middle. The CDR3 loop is CASSEFADTQYF. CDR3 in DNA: TGTGCCAGCAGCGAGTTTGCAGATACGCAGTATTTT.